This entry lists 28 T cell receptor beta chains sequenced from one sample in a study of blood T cell repertoires in COVID-19. Only in-frame clones appear in the TCRdb table, and some are missing; sequencing was by immunoSEQ multiplex PCR. The table shows under 200,000 clones, with 82% occurring only once. Sequencing was done on a sample of PBMCs or T cells enriched from blood (not recorded which). The origin of the receptors is a man between 50 and 59 years old who had recovered from COVID-19.

The rearrangement uses TRBV19 and TRBJ2-4; D is unresolved. Germline CDR1 and CDR2: LNHDA and SQIVND (reference sequence). The CDR3 loop spans 14 amino acids. Trimming stripped 0 bases from V and 6 bases from J, with 9 bases between. The CDR3 region is CASSIDGGLNIQYF. As DNA, the CDR3 is TGTGCCAGTAGTATAGATGGCGGTCTAAACATTCAGTACTTC.

As to this clone: Additional DNA sequences in this sample encode the identical CDR3. The J gene is TRBJ2-7, the V gene TRBV29-1, with a weak D call TRBD2 (5 bases). Looked up from germline, CDR1 is SQVTM and CDR2 is ANQGSEA. The CDR3 consists of 14 residues. With 4 bases removed from V and 2 bases from J, the gap between germline ends came to 15 bases. DNA of the CDR3: TGCAGCGTTGCTCCTTTAAGCGGAGCCTACGAGCAGTACTTC. Translated, it gives CSVAPLSGAYEQYF.

The V call is TRBV7-7, the J call TRBJ1-6; D may be TRBD1 (5 bases). CDR1 SSHAT and CDR2 FNYEAQ come from the germline V gene (reference sequence). CDR3 length: 15 amino acids. V lost 0 bases, J lost 9 bases, and 12 bases lay in between. The CDR3 region has the DNA TGTGCCAGCAGCTTAGCAGGGGCGCGGGGTTCACCCCTCCACTTT. Translated, it gives CASSLAGARGSPLHF.

The chain combines TRBV3-1 (or the pseudogene TRBV3-2) with TRBJ1-6, with D possibly TRBD1 on 6 matching bases. V lost 4 bases and J 7 bases, leaving 11 bases between the germline ends. This CDR3 has 14 residues. Germline CDR1 is LGHDT and CDR2 is YNNKEL (reference sequence). This CDR3 is CASSPGQKNSPLHF. CDR3 sequence (DNA): TGTGCCAGCAGCCCAGGACAGAAGAATTCACCCCTCCACTTT.

The chain has TRBV11-3 and TRBJ2-2; possible D gene TRBD2, 7 bases. V gave up 8 bases and J gave up 4 bases, with 11 bases separating them. CDR3 length equals 13 residues. In germline, CDR1 is SGHNT, CDR2 YENEEA. Here the CDR3 reads CASGGARTGELFF. In DNA, the CDR3 is TGTGCCAGCGGGGGGGCCCGCACCGGGGAGCTGTTTTTT.

This chain connects TRBV29-1 to TRBJ2-7; perhaps TRBD1 as D (6 bases). V shed 3 bases and J shed 3 bases, with 18 bases lying between them. The CDR3 sequence is 15 residues long. The germline gives CDR1 SQVTM, CDR2 ANQGSEA. The CDR3 here is CSVDFGQYKLYEQYF. The CDR3 bases are TGCAGCGTTGATTTCGGACAGTATAAACTCTACGAGCAGTACTTC.

Remarks on this clone: The germline gene is not matched at one end of the junction; a read error may be the cause. V is TRBV7-7 and J is TRBJ2-5; 11 bases agree with TRBD1. The CDR3 runs 15 residues. Germline values: CDR1 SSHAT, CDR2 FNYEAQ (reference sequence). The CDR3 reads CASSLGTGGQETQYF. In DNA form, the CDR3 reads TGTGCTAGCAGCTTAGGGACAGGGGGACAAGAGACCCAGTACTTC.

The rearrangement links TRBV11-2 to TRBJ1-1, with D perhaps TRBD1 (5 bases). This CDR3 comprises 13 residues. Per germline, CDR1 SGHAT and CDR2 FQNNGV. V was pared by 2 bases and J by 5 bases, with 9 bases between. The CDR3 is CASSLKQETEAFF. Written as DNA, the CDR3 is TGTGCCAGCAGCTTAAAACAGGAGACTGAAGCTTTCTTT.

V and J are TRBV20-1 and TRBJ2-5; D gene uncertain. Trimming removed 3 bases at V and 2 bases at J, with 4 bases between. The CDR3 is 11 residues long. Per germline, CDR1 DFQATT and CDR2 SNEGSKA (reference sequence). The CDR3 here is CSARSQETQYF. The CDR3 DNA reads as TGCAGTGCTAGGTCACAAGAGACCCAGTACTTC.

The chain recombines TRBV11-2 with TRBJ1-1; 9 positions match TRBD1. The length of the CDR3 is 15 residues. Germline CDR1 is SGHAT and CDR2 is FQNNGV. V dropped 2 bases and J dropped 4; count of bases not matched to a gene: 5. The CDR3 region is CASSLMGQGSTEAFF. The CDR3 DNA sequence: TGTGCCAGCAGCTTAATGGGACAGGGTAGCACTGAAGCTTTCTTT.

V usage is TRBV4-1 and J usage is TRBJ1-6; D may be TRBD1 (5 bases). The CDR3 runs to 14 residues. Germline V gene data show CDR1 as MGHRA and CDR2 as YSYEKL. Trimming left V 0 bases short and J 13 bases short, with 13 bases between. The CDR3 DNA reads TGCGCCAGCAGCCAAGACGGCGGGACCCGGCCCCTCCACTTT. Protein product: CASSQDGGTRPLHF.

This chain connects TRBV7-2 to TRBJ1-1, with D perhaps matching TRBD1 (6 bases). The CDR3 spans 13 residues. Between the trimmed V and J ends, which lost 5 bases and 6 bases, there was a span of 13 bases. CDR1 and CDR2 from the germline V gene are SGHTA and FQGNSA. As DNA, the CDR3 is TGTGCCAGCAGCCCAGACAGGTCCGCTGAAGCTTTCTTT. Amino acid sequence: CASSPDRSAEAFF.

CDR3 DNA: TGTGCCAGCAGTCCTCCAGGGCGGTACGAGCAGTACTTC. This sequence encodes CASSPPGRYEQYF. This chain connects TRBV7-8 to TRBJ2-7; a weak D match, TRBD1 (5 bases). The CDR3 length is 13 residues. V was trimmed by 6 bases and J by 4 bases, leaving 13 bases between them. Looked up from germline, CDR1 is SGHVS and CDR2 is FQNEAQ. The whole variable domain, remainder taken from reference TRBV7-8 and TRBJ2-7, is GAGVSQSPRYKVAKRGQDVALRCDPISGHVSLFWYQQALGQGPEFLTYFQNEAQLDKSGLPSDRFFAERPEGSVSTLKIQRTQQEDSAVYLCASSPPGRYEQYFGPGTRLTVT.

The rearrangement links TRBV9 to TRBJ2-1; D gene unclear. The CDR3 has 14 amino acids. Trimming stripped 0 bases from V and 8 bases from J, with 12 bases between. The germline CDR1 and CDR2 sequences are SGDLS and YYNGEE. The CDR3 DNA reads TGTGCCAGCAGCGTAGATCTGGCCGCTTATGAGCAGTTCTTC. Residues: CASSVDLAAYEQFF.

This chain connects TRBV27 to TRBJ2-7; 8 bases map to TRBD2. Germline trimming cut 3 bases from V and 2 bases from J; bases unmatched to any gene: 9. Per the germline V gene, CDR1 is MNHEY and CDR2 is SMNVEV (reference sequence). The CDR3 contains 16 residues. CDR3 DNA: TGTGCCAGCAGTTTGCTCGCGGGGGGTATCCCCTACGAGCAGTACTTC. Its translation: CASSLLAGGIPYEQYF.

This sequence joins TRBV29-1 and TRBJ2-3; a possible D gene is TRBD2 (5 bases). Germline lookup yields CDR1 SQVTM and CDR2 ANQGSEA. Deletions cut 6 bases from V and 6 bases from J, with 16 bases between. This CDR3 region has 13 residues. The CDR3: CSVERGQADTQYF. The CDR3, as DNA: TGCAGCGTCGAACGAGGGCAGGCGGATACGCAGTATTTT.

V usage is TRBV27 and J usage is TRBJ2-1, with D perhaps TRBD1 (6 bases). This CDR3 is built from 17 residues. Germline CDR1 MNHEY, CDR2 SMNVEV (reference sequence). The V end lost 3 bases, the J end lost 3 bases, and 18 bases lay between the germline ends. CDR3 loop: CASSFHQGYTDYNEQFF. The CDR3 DNA reads TGTGCCAGCAGTTTTCACCAGGGGTACACCGACTACAATGAGCAGTTCTTC.

The chain combines TRBV19 with TRBJ1-2; TRBD1 matches at 7 bases. This CDR3 spans 12 amino acids. Trimming at V came to 4 bases and at J to 7 bases, leaving 3 bases not matched to a gene. Germline V gene sequence: CDR1 LNHDA, CDR2 SQIVND (reference sequence). CDR3 coding DNA: TGTGCCAGTAGTAGAGGGGGCGGTGGCTACACCTTC. It yields the protein CASSRGGGGYTF.

V usage is TRBV19 and J usage is TRBJ1-2, with TRBD1 identical over 7 bases. Germline V gene lookup returns CDR1 LNHDA and CDR2 SQIVND (reference sequence). V shed 7 bases, J shed 2 bases, and the junction held 4 bases outside the gene matches. This CDR3 region has 13 residues. DNA of the CDR3: TGTGCCAGTATCGGACAGGTGAACTATGGCTACACCTTC. Translation: CASIGQVNYGYTF.

The V call is TRBV28, the J call TRBJ2-1; 10 bases align to TRBD2. The CDR3 has 18 residues. Germline values: CDR1 MDHEN, CDR2 SYDVKM. V shed 1 base, J shed 1 base, and the junction held 7 bases outside the gene matches. CDR3 in DNA: TGTGCCAGCAGTTTATATGCTAGCGGGAGTCTTTCCTACAATGAGCAGTTCTTC. It encodes CASSLYASGSLSYNEQFF.

The chain couples TRBV29-1 to TRBJ1-5; 9 positions agree with TRBD1. J gave up 4 bases and V 7 bases, and 8 bases lay outside the gene matches. This CDR3 is 14 amino acids long. CDR1 and CDR2 (germline): SQVTM, ANQGSEA. CDR3 in amino acids: CSATNGQGNQPQHF. In nucleotides, the CDR3 is TGCAGCGCCACTAATGGACAGGGGAATCAGCCCCAGCATTTT.

The V gene is TRBV7-9, the J gene TRBJ1-1, with no clear D. The CDR3 has 16 amino acids. Germline lookup yields CDR1 SEHNR and CDR2 FQNEAQ (reference sequence). With 4 bases removed from V and 5 bases from J, the gap between germline ends came to 20 bases. CDR3 DNA: TGTGCCAGCAGCTCGATCTTCGGGGATGGAAGTACTGAAGCTTTCTTT. It is translated as CASSSIFGDGSTEAFF.

The chain recombines TRBV5-7 with TRBJ2-4; 10 positions agree with TRBD1. TRBV5-7 is assigned to the ORF class and has an uncertain function. The CDR3 contains 15 residues. V lost 6 bases and J lost 13; bases outside the gene matches: 16. The CDR3 coding sequence is TGTGCCAGCACCGATTCCGGGACAGGGGAAATGGGGCAGTACTTC. Translated, it gives CASTDSGTGEMGQYF.

This chain connects TRBV5-1 to TRBJ2-6, with 10 bases lining up with TRBD1. The junction had 12 bases not matched to a gene; V was cut back by 4 bases and J by 2 bases. Germline CDR1 and CDR2: SGHRS and YFSETQ. This CDR3 region has 19 residues. This CDR3 is CASSPGSGTGVTGANVLTF. CDR3 sequence (DNA): TGCGCCAGCAGCCCGGGGTCCGGGACAGGGGTCACTGGGGCCAACGTCCTGACTTTC.

The V gene is TRBV7-9, the J gene TRBJ2-1, with TRBD2 matching over 10 bases. CDR3 length equals 15 residues. Germline lookup yields CDR1 SEHNR and CDR2 FQNEAQ (reference sequence). V shed 1 base and J 9 bases; nucleotides not matched to a gene: 6. The DNA for the CDR3 is TGTGCCAGCAGCTTAGATCTAGCGGGAGACGGTGAGCAGTTCTTC. Its protein is CASSLDLAGDGEQFF.

This rearrangement joins TRBV15 to TRBJ1-3; D may be TRBD1 (6 bases). Germline assignment: CDR1 LNHNV and CDR2 YYDKDF (reference sequence). The CDR3 length is 15 residues. Trimming removed 2 bases from V and 8 bases from J, with 16 bases in between. The CDR3 DNA reads as TGTGCCACCAGCAGATCCTCGGGGGGCGCGTACACCATATATTTT. Translation gives CATSRSSGGAYTIYF.

The chain joins TRBV6-4 to TRBJ1-4; the D gene is possibly TRBD1 (6 bases). V was trimmed by 2 bases and J by 4 bases, leaving 23 bases between them. The CDR3 totals 19 residues. Germline CDR1 reads MRHNA; CDR2 reads SNTAGT. This CDR3 reads CASSDDTTGNYPHNEKLFF. The CDR3 DNA is TGTGCCAGCAGTGACGACACAACAGGGAACTATCCCCATAATGAAAAACTGTTTTTT.

CDR3 loop: CASSYTGAETGELFF. CDR3 in DNA: TGTGCCAGCAGCTATACGGGTGCGGAGACCGGGGAGCTGTTTTTT. The chain combines TRBV7-3 with TRBJ2-2; no definite D call. Germline assignment: CDR1 SGHTA and CDR2 FQGTGA. With 4 bases removed from V and 5 bases from J, the gap between germline ends came to 14 bases. This CDR3 has 15 residues.